The 19 T cell receptor beta chains listed next were all sequenced from one sample in a study of immune heterogeneity within non-small cell lung tumors. For the TCR beta CDR3, multiplex PCR with 32 V and 13 J primers performed the amplification. From the multiplex PCR reads, TCRdb called clonotypes with MiXCR, one entry per CDR3 protein. Here the sample spans over 20,000 distinct CDR3 sequences, 28% being singletons. Template came from bulk tumor genomic DNA, at around 600 ng per sample. From each primary tumor, several far-apart biopsies were obtained during surgery. Patients with untreated, newly diagnosed non-small cell lung cancer underwent curative surgery. The material sequenced was lung tumor tissue. Every receptor here comes from a middle-aged man with non-small cell lung cancer.

The chain couples TRBV11-3 to TRBJ2-7; 8 nucleotides match TRBD1. This CDR3 contains 16 residues. The V gene's germline CDR1 is SGHNT and CDR2 YENEEA. Trimming cost V 1 base and J 4 bases; bases outside gene matches: 9. The chain's CDR3 is CASSLGTGRKGYEQYF. For the CDR3, the DNA is TGTGCCAGCAGCTTAGGGACAGGGAGGAAAGGGTACGAGCAGTACTTC.

There are a few counts of this clonotype. The chain combines TRBV7-2 with TRBJ2-7; 7 bases line up with TRBD1. V was clipped by 1 base and J by 6 bases; unmatched bases: 6. The CDR3 runs to 14 residues. Germline V CDR1 and CDR2: SGHTA, FQGNSA. The CDR3 nucleotides are TGTGCCAGCAGCTTAGTAACGACAGGGCGCGAGCAGTACTTC. The encoded protein is CASSLVTTGREQYF.

The chain employs TRBV7-2 and TRBJ2-2; D possibly corresponds to TRBD1 (5 bases). The CDR3 is 14 amino acids. Germline V gives CDR1 SGHTA, CDR2 FQGNSA. With 4 bases removed from V and 1 base from J, the gap between germline ends came to 7 bases. CDR3 coding DNA: TGTGCCAGCAGCTCTACAGGGAACACCGGGGAGCTGTTTTTT. This codes for CASSSTGNTGELFF. Filled out from reference TRBV7-2 and TRBJ2-2, the complete variable domain reads GAGVSQSPSNKVTEKGKDVELRCDPISGHTALYWYRQSLGQGLEFLIYFQGNSAPDKSGLPSDRFSAERTGGSVSTLTIQRTQQEDSAVYLCASSSTGNTGELFFGEGSRLTVL.

As for this clonotype: This may come from a read error, since a much larger clone is one base off. The final CDR3 position lacks the conserved phenylalanine or tryptophan, pointing to a likely read error. The chain joins TRBV19 to TRBJ1-6, with D maybe TRBD1 (6 bases). CDR3 length: 15 residues. CDR1 is LNHDA and CDR2 is SQIVND in the germline V gene (reference sequence). Trimming removed 6 bases at V and 5 bases at J, with 14 bases between. The CDR3 loop reads CASRQQGTNNSPLHS. In DNA, the CDR3 is TGTGCCAGTAGACAACAGGGAACTAATAATTCACCCCTCCACTCT.

This clonotype was counted many times. The V and J genes are TRBV11-2 and TRBJ2-7; 11 positions match TRBD2. Germline-derived CDR1 and CDR2 are SGHAT and FQNNGV. The CDR3 has 15 residues. V shed 5 bases, J shed 6 bases, and the junction held 9 bases outside the gene matches. CDR3 region: CASSRTSGSRGEQYF. The DNA of the CDR3 is TGTGCCAGCAGCCGAACTAGCGGGAGTCGGGGCGAGCAGTACTTC.

As concerns this clonotype: One end of the junction does not line up with germline, which may come from a read error. This chain joins TRBV11-2 and TRBJ2-7; D call uncertain. The CDR3 is made up of 14 amino acids. CDR1 SGHAT and CDR2 FQNNGV come from the germline V gene. In DNA form, the CDR3 reads TGTGCCAGGAGCTTAGATGTCCTCACCTACGAGCAGTACTTC. Encoded protein: CARSLDVLTYEQYF.

At least ten counts were recorded for this clonotype. This chain joins TRBV7-8 and TRBJ2-7; D is unresolved. CDR1 and CDR2 from the germline V gene are SGHVS and FQNEAQ. The CDR3 is 12 amino acids. V lost 5 bases, J lost 3 bases, and 8 bases lay in between. The CDR3 DNA reads TGTGCCAGCAGCCTCGTGCTCTACGAGCAGTACTTC. Translated: CASSLVLYEQYF. The full variable domain, with the rest looked up from reference TRBV7-8 and TRBJ2-7, is GAGVSQSPRYKVAKRGQDVALRCDPISGHVSLFWYQQALGQGPEFLTYFQNEAQLDKSGLPSDRFFAERPEGSVSTLKIQRTQQEDSAVYLCASSLVLYEQYFGPGTRLTVT.

A word on this clonotype: Since a much larger clone is just one base distant, this may be a read error. The chain's CDR3 is CASNFGDRGYSPLNF. CDR3 bases: TGTGCCAGCAATTTCGGGGACAGGGGGTATTCACCCCTCAACTTT. V and J are TRBV6-5 and TRBJ1-6, with 11 bases matching TRBD1. Germline loops: CDR1 MNHEY, CDR2 SVGAGI. This CDR3 has 15 amino acids.

Only a few counts were recorded for this clonotype. V and J are TRBV10-3 and TRBJ2-2, with a weak D call TRBD1 (6 bases). V lost 4 bases and J 3 bases, leaving 9 bases between the germline ends. There are 14 residues in the CDR3. CDR1 is ENHRY, CDR2 SYGVKD, per germline. The CDR3 reads CAISGGQDTGELFF. CDR3 nucleotide sequence: TGTGCCATCAGTGGGGGGCAGGACACCGGGGAGCTGTTTTTT.

This clonotype was counted a few times. The genes are TRBV5-1 and TRBJ2-6; TRBD1 matches 9 bases. J gave up 2 bases and V 0 bases, and 12 bases lay outside the gene matches. The germline CDR1 and CDR2 sequences are SGHRS and YFSETQ. This CDR3 contains 20 residues. CDR3 loop: CASSLAQTGGYSTGANVLTF. Here the CDR3 DNA reads TGCGCCAGCAGCTTGGCGCAAACAGGGGGCTACTCTACTGGGGCCAACGTCCTGACTTTC.

This chain links TRBV6-1 with TRBJ2-5; tentatively, D is TRBD2 (5 bases). V was trimmed by 2 bases and J by 0 bases, leaving 10 bases between them. The CDR3 loop spans 15 amino acids. Germline CDR1 reads MNHNS; CDR2 reads SASEGT. The CDR3 region has the DNA TGTGCCAGCAGTGAACTAGCAGCCGACCAAGAGACCCAGTACTTC. Amino acid sequence: CASSELAADQETQYF.

Ten or more counts support this clonotype. This chain connects TRBV12-3 or TRBV12-4 to TRBJ2-1, with 10 bases lining up with TRBD2. CDR3 length: 14 residues. V was pared by 7 bases and J by 11 bases, with 11 bases of the junction left unmatched. DNA of the CDR3: TGTGCCAGCAACCAAGGAGTAGCGGGAGGCAAGCAGTTCTTC. This sequence encodes CASNQGVAGGKQFF.

The J gene is TRBJ1-3, the V gene TRBV28, with D tentatively TRBD1 (6 bases). V lost 5 bases and J lost 2, with 10 bases in between. The CDR3 spans 14 residues. Germline CDR1 and CDR2: MDHEN and SYDVKM. The CDR3 reads CASSIHRAGNTIYF. Written as DNA, the CDR3 is TGTGCCAGCAGTATCCACAGGGCTGGAAACACCATATATTTT.

The J gene is TRBJ2-5, the V gene TRBV20-1; 13 bases line up with TRBD2. From germline, CDR1 is DFQATT and CDR2 SNEGSKA (reference sequence). V dropped 7 bases and J dropped 6; count of bases not matched to a gene: 5. CDR3 length: 13 residues. The CDR3 nucleotides read TGCAGTGTAGGACTAGCGGGAGTGAAGACCCAGTACTTC. Translating it yields CSVGLAGVKTQYF.

This clonotype was picked up a small number of times. This chain joins TRBV7-2 and TRBJ2-1; 7 bases agree with TRBD2. Per the germline V gene, CDR1 is SGHTA and CDR2 is FQGNSA. Trimming took 2 bases from V and 6 from J; bases not matched to a gene: 10. This CDR3 comprises 16 residues. This chain's CDR3 is CASSLKAGRETNEQFF. As DNA, the CDR3 is TGTGCCAGCAGCTTAAAAGCGGGGCGGGAGACCAATGAGCAGTTCTTC.

The chain recombines TRBV10-3 with TRBJ2-7; tentatively, D is TRBD2 (6 bases). Trimming left V 3 bases short and J 3 bases short, with 30 bases between. CDR3 size: 20 residues. Per germline, CDR1 ENHRY and CDR2 SYGVKD. CDR3 nucleotide sequence: TGTGCCATCAGTGACCCTCAACCGGGACTTCAGACGTATCAACTCTACGAGCAGTACTTC. It is translated as CAISDPQPGLQTYQLYEQYF.

This clonotype was seen many times. V and J are TRBV11-3 and TRBJ2-1, with D perhaps TRBD2 (6 bases). The ends were cut back, 4 bases at V and 2 bases at J, with 9 bases in the middle. The germline CDR1 and CDR2 sequences are SGHNT and YENEEA. The CDR3 contains 14 residues. CDR3 residues: CASSWRATYNEQFF. DNA of the CDR3: TGTGCCAGCAGCTGGAGGGCCACCTACAATGAGCAGTTCTTC.

This clonotype occurred a few times. As DNA, the CDR3 is TGTGCCAGCAGTTACTCGGGGAACCGGGACGCTAGTCAGTTTGGTACTGAAGCTTTCTTT. Amino acids: CASSYSGNRDASQFGTEAFF. The rearrangement joins TRBV6-8 to TRBJ1-1; tentative D call: TRBD1 (5 bases). With 0 bases removed from V and 5 bases from J, the gap between germline ends came to 28 bases. Per germline, CDR1 MNHGY and CDR2 SAAAGT. This CDR3 has 20 residues.

The genes are TRBV14 and TRBJ2-7, with D perhaps given as TRBD1 or TRBD2 (5 bases each). CDR1 is SGHDN and CDR2 is FVKESK in the germline V gene. V gave up 5 bases and J gave up 2 bases, with 16 bases separating them. The CDR3 is 15 residues long. The CDR3 sequence: CASSSRGVRAYEQYF. The DNA of the CDR3 is TGTGCCAGCAGCTCAAGAGGGGTTCGAGCCTACGAGCAGTACTTC.